This T cell receptor beta chain was documented in a study of cytomegalovirus exposure and HLA in healthy donors. Turning to the study itself: Findings of an earlier analysis included roughly 110 million unique TCR beta sequences from some 180 million T cells. Study outcomes and limitations: The study flagged some 170 TCR beta chains as cytomegalovirus-associated.

Worth noting for this clone: Its antigen is not known.

PCR amplification relied on 60 Vbeta primers (plus 13 Jbeta primers). Here immunoSEQ multiplex PCR was the method, and the copy in TCRdb shows in-frame clones only, minus some. This table has roughly 180,000 clones, roughly 84% appearing once. V lost 4 bases and J lost 2; bases outside the gene matches: 2. The CDR3 length is 15 residues. Per germline, CDR1 SNHLY and CDR2 FYNNEI. V is TRBV2 and J is TRBJ1-5; TRBD1 agrees at 10 bases. The TCR comes from a male donor in good health and CMV-seronegative. The specimen sequenced was PBMCs. In nucleotides, the CDR3 is TGTGCCAGCAGTGGACAGGGGGCACGCAATCAGCCCCAGCATTTT. This encodes CASSGQGARNQPQHF.